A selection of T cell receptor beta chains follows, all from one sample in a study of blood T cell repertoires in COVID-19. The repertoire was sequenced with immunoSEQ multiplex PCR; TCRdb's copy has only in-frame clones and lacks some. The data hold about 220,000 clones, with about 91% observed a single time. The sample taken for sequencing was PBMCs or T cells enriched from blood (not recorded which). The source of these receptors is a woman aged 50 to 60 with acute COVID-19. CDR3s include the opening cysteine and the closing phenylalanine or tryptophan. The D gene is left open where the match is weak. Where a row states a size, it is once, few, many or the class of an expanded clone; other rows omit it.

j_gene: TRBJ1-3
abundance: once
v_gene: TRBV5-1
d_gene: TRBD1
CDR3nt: TGCGCCAGCAGCTCCACAGGGGGGATTGGAAACACCATATATTTT
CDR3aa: CASSSTGGIGNTIYF

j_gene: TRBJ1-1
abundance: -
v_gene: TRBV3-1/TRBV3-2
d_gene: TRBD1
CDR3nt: TGTGCCAGCAGCCAAGTCGAGGGGGCTTCAGCTTTCTTT
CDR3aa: CASSQVEGASAFF

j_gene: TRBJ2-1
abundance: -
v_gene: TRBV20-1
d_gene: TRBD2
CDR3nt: TGCAGTGCTAGTGGACTAGCGGGTAGGAGCTCCTACAATGAGCAGTTCTTC
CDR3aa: CSASGLAGRSSYNEQFF

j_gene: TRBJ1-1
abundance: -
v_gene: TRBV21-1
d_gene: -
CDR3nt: TGTGCCAGCAGCACCTCGAATACAGGGTTCGGGGGAGGGTACACTGAAGCTTTCTTT
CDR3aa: CASSTSNTGFGGGYTEAFF

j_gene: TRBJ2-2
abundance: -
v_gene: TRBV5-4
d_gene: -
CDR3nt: TGTGCCAGCAGCTTGTCGAGTTACACCGGGGAGCTGTTTTTT
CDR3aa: CASSLSSYTGELFF

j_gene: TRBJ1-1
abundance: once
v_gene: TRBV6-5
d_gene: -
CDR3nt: TGTGCCAGCAGCCCCGTGCACGTACAACGCACTGAAGCTTTCTTT
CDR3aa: CASSPVHVQRTEAFF

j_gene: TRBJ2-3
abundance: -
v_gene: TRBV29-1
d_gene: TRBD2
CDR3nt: TGCAGCGTTGACGCCCTAGCGGGAGAAGTGTCAGATACGCAGTATTTT
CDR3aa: CSVDALAGEVSDTQYF

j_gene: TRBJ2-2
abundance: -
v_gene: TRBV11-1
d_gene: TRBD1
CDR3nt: TGTGCCAGCAGCAGAGACAGGGCCGGGGAGCTGTTTTTT
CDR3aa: CASSRDRAGELFF

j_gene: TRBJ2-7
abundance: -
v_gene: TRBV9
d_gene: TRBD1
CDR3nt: TGTGCCAGCAGCACATCAGGGGGCGGCGAGCAGTACTTC
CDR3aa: CASSTSGGGEQYF

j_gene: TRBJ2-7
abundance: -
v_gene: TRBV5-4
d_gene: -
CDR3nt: TGTGCCAGCAGCCGGTCGGACGAGCAGTACTTC
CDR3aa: CASSRSDEQYF

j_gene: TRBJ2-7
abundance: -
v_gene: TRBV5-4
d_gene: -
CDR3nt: TGTGCCAGCAGCCCAATTCCTAGCTCCTACGAGCAGTACTTC
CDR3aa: CASSPIPSSYEQYF

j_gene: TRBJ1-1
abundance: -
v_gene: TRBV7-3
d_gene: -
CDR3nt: TGTGCCAGCAGCTTAGGAGGTATTCGGAAGATGAACACTGAAGCTTTCTTT
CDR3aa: CASSLGGIRKMNTEAFF

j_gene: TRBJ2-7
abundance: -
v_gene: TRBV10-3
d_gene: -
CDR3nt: TGTGCCATCAATCGGGGTAGCTCCTACGAGCAGTACTTC
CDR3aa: CAINRGSSYEQYF

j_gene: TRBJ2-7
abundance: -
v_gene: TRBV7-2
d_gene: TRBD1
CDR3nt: TGTGCCAGCAGCTTGACCGGGACAGGCATCTACGAGCAGTACTTC
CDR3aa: CASSLTGTGIYEQYF

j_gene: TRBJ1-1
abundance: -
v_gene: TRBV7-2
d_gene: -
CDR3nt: TGTGCCAGCAGCTTTTCTAACCAGAACACTGAAGCTTTCTTT
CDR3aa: CASSFSNQNTEAFF

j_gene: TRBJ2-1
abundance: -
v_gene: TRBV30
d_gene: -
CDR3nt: TGTGCCTGGACCCGGTCGGGGGTTGAGCAGTTCTTC
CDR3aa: CAWTRSGVEQFF

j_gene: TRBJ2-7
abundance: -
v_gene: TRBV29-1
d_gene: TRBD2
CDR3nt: TGCAGCGTTGGAAGTGGGACTAGCGGGGTTAGCTCCTACGAGCAGTACTTC
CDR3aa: CSVGSGTSGVSSYEQYF

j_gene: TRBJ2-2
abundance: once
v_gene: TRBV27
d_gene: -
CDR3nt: TGTGCCAGCAGTTTAGTGCAGGGGGGATACACCGGGGAGCTGTTTTTT
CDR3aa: CASSLVQGGYTGELFF

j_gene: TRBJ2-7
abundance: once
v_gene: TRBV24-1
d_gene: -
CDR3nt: TGTGCCACCAGTCCGGGGTTGTTAAGGGACGAGCAGTACTTC
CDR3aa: CATSPGLLRDEQYF

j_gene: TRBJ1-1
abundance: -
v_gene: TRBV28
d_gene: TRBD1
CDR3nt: TGTGCCAGTGGGACAGATCACACTGAAGCTTTCTTT
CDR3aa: CASGTDHTEAFF